This entry describes one TCR beta chain. Its specificity is unknown. The sample belongs to a study of T cells in Graves' hyperthyroidism and ophthalmopathy. The germline V gene has CDR1 MNHEY and CDR2 SMNVEV (reference sequence). This CDR3 is 12 amino acids long. Trimming stripped 0 bases from V and 7 bases from J, with 3 bases between. Amplified regions were TCR beta CDR3 sequences from RNA transcripts. Researchers ran a first-round RT-PCR on the TCR CDR3 using the HTBI primer set. TCRdb ran MiXCR on the multiplex PCR reads and lists one entry per CDR3 protein. The sample has 560,000 or so distinct CDR3 sequences; nearly 20% are singletons. Study-wide points: Ophthalmopathy, as predicted by the model, came a median approximately 6.5 months after the prediction.

Sequencing was done on a sample of blood. This TCR derives from a man aged 35-49 years with Graves' ophthalmopathy. The rearrangement links TRBV27 to TRBJ2-2; D is unresolved. CDR3 protein: CASSLSIGELFF. The CDR3 DNA follows: TGTGCCAGCAGTTTATCTATCGGGGAGCTGTTTTTT.